This T cell receptor (beta chain) was identified in a study of blood T cell repertoires in COVID-19. Germline CDR1 reads MDHEN; CDR2 reads SYDVKM. J gave up 1 base and V 7 bases, and 19 bases lay outside the gene matches. This CDR3 contains 19 residues. The authors' processing: Reference gene primer amplification gave nucleated cell count estimates. The protocol was immunoSEQ multiplex PCR, while the TCRdb copy is restricted to in-frame clones and leaves out a portion. V and J calls and clone size are given by that table; D and trimming were obtained from the DNA. In the table there are some 150,000 clones, roughly 90% of which are singletons.

Sequencing was carried out using peripheral blood. This sequence joins TRBV28 and TRBJ1-5, with TRBD1 matching over 7 bases. The receptor was isolated from a man aged 45-65 years with active or convalescent COVID-19. The CDR3 is CASNGRQGVRVRSNQPQHF. The CDR3 DNA reads TGTGCCAGCAATGGTCGGCAGGGGGTGAGGGTCAGGAGCAATCAGCCCCAGCATTTT.